These 11 T cell receptor beta chains were sequenced from one sample in a study of T-cell memory formation after mild COVID-19. TCRdb reprocessed the 5' RACE reads with MiXCR, giving one entry per CDR3 protein. Here the sample spans 430,000 or so distinct CDR3 sequences, approximately 23% being singletons. Sequenced material: PBMCs or a T cell subset sorted from them (not recorded which). The receptors stem from an adult woman who had mild COVID-19 (a few samples of this study predate the infection). Cell type and time point are not known.

This clonotype was counted between two and nine times. The V call is TRBV4-2, the J call TRBJ1-1, with D unclear. CDR1 and CDR2 (germline): LGHNA, YNFKEQ. Trimming removed 4 bases from V and 0 bases from J, with 12 bases in between. CDR3 size: 15 residues. In nucleotides, the CDR3 is TGTGCCAGCAGCCCGGCGGTGGGCATGAACACTGAAGCTTTCTTT. Amino acids: CASSPAVGMNTEAFF.

This rearrangement joins TRBV4-2 to TRBJ2-7, with 8 bases aligning to TRBD2. The trim removed 0 bases at V and 1 base at J, leaving 5 bases unmatched. There are 16 residues in the CDR3. Per germline, CDR1 LGHNA and CDR2 YNFKEQ. The CDR3 loop is CASSQDSGGASYEQYF. CDR3 sequence (DNA): TGTGCCAGCAGCCAAGATTCGGGGGGGGCTTCCTACGAGCAGTACTTC.

This clonotype has more than one count but fewer than ten. The rearrangement joins TRBV29-1 to TRBJ2-5; 11 bases line up with TRBD2. The germline V gene has CDR1 SQVTM and CDR2 ANQGSEA. J lost 0 bases, V lost 3 bases, and 6 bases had no gene match. The CDR3 spans 16 residues. The CDR3 is CSVDGTSGQYQETQYF. CDR3 DNA sequence: TGCAGCGTTGATGGGACTAGCGGTCAGTACCAAGAGACCCAGTACTTC.

The chain recombines TRBV10-3 with TRBJ1-6; D is perhaps TRBD1 (5 bases). Looked up from germline, CDR1 is ENHRY and CDR2 is SYGVKD. V was trimmed by 4 bases and J by 7 bases, leaving 8 bases between them. The CDR3 consists of 13 residues. The CDR3 loop reads CAISGGGNSPLHF. The CDR3 DNA follows: TGTGCCATCAGTGGGGGGGGGAATTCACCCCTCCACTTT.

This chain connects TRBV12-3 or TRBV12-4 to TRBJ2-7; D may be TRBD1 or TRBD2 (5 bases each). V was pared by 1 base and J by 0 bases, with 13 bases between. This CDR3 is built from 16 residues. CDR3 sequence reads: CASSLGGGRVSYEQYF. CDR3 nucleotides: TGTGCCAGCAGTTTAGGTGGGGGTAGGGTCTCCTACGAGCAGTACTTC.

The rearrangement links TRBV2 to TRBJ1-1; 7 bases align to TRBD1. V was clipped by 1 base and J by 5 bases; unmatched bases: 16. Germline CDR1 is SNHLY and CDR2 is FYNNEI. The CDR3 runs 18 residues. CDR3 region: CASSEVRYRGRRGTEAFF. CDR3 nucleotides: TGTGCCAGCAGTGAAGTTAGGTACAGGGGAAGGCGAGGGACTGAAGCTTTCTTT.

This chain connects TRBV24-1 to TRBJ2-2; D not certain. Germline loops: CDR1 KGHDR, CDR2 SFDVKD. V was cut by 6 bases and J by 3 bases, with 4 bases left in between. The CDR3 covers 12 residues. The CDR3 bases are TGTGCCACCAGTACCTACACCGGGGAGCTGTTTTTT. The encoded protein is CATSTYTGELFF.

This clonotype was observed a few times. The chain carries TRBV6-5 and TRBJ1-1; no reliable D call. Germline V gene data show CDR1 as MNHEY and CDR2 as SVGAGI. Between the trimmed V and J ends, which lost 7 bases and 1 base, there was a span of 22 bases. The CDR3 spans 17 residues. The CDR3 bases are TGTGCCAGCATCCTCTCTGGTTCGGGCGGGCCGAACACTGAAGCTTTCTTT. This encodes CASILSGSGGPNTEAFF.

This clonotype came up a few times. The chain combines TRBV30 with TRBJ1-6; D not certain. The CDR3 contains 13 residues. Trimming stripped 0 bases from V and 5 bases from J, with 5 bases between. Germline assignment: CDR1 GTSNPN and CDR2 SVGIG (reference sequence). CDR3 coding DNA: TGTGCCTGGAGTGTGAGGGATAATTCACCCCTCCACTTT. Its protein product is CAWSVRDNSPLHF. Combining the CDR3 with reference TRBV30 and TRBJ1-6 gives the whole variable domain SQTIHQWPATLVQPVGSPLSLECTVEGTSNPNLYWYRQAAGRGLQLLFYSVGIGQISSEVPQNLSASRPQDRQFILSSKKLLLSDSGFYLCAWSVRDNSPLHFGNGTRLTVT.

This clonotype was seen only a few times. The chain uses TRBV5-4 and TRBJ2-4, with D unresolved. The CDR3 length is 16 residues. Germline V gene sequence: CDR1 SGHNT, CDR2 YYREEE (reference sequence). V was trimmed by 2 bases and J by 2 bases, leaving 14 bases between them. As DNA, the CDR3 is TGTGCCAGCAGCTTAACTCTCCAGCCCACCAAAAACATTCAGTACTTC. Its translation: CASSLTLQPTKNIQYF.

V usage is TRBV9 and J usage is TRBJ1-4; D not certain. CDR1 SGDLS and CDR2 YYNGEE come from the germline V gene. Deletions cut 0 bases from V and 6 bases from J, with 9 bases between. The CDR3 is made up of 14 amino acids. The CDR3 nucleotides read TGTGCCAGCAGCGTAGGAGTACAACATGAAAAACTGTTTTTT. This gives the protein CASSVGVQHEKLFF.